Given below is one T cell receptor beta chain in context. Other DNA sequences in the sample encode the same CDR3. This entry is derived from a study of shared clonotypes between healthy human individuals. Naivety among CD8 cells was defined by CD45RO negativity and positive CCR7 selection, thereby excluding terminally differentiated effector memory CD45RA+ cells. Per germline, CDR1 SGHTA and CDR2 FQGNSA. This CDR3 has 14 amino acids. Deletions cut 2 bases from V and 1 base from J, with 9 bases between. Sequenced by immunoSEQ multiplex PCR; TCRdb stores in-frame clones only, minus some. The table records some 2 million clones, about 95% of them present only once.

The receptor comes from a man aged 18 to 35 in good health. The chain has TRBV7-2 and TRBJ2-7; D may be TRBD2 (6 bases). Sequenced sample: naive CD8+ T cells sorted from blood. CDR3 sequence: CASSLSGSSYEQYF. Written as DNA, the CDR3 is TGTGCCAGCAGCTTAAGCGGGTCTTCCTACGAGCAGTACTTC.